These 10 T cell receptor beta chains originate from one sample sequenced in a study of blood T cell repertoires in COVID-19 (dated by TCRdb to about 2020). Libraries came from the immunoSEQ multiplex PCR assay. TCRdb re-hosts the immuneACCESS table, in-frame sequences only. Its copies lack some clones; in the studies checked, an unresolved V gene accounts for under half of them, and the cause for the rest is not known. This sample gives about 160,000 clones in total; approximately 80% of them show up just once. The ten largest account for around 7% of the sample. The sequenced sample consisted of peripheral blood. All receptors derive from a woman aged 40 to 50 with COVID-19, enrolled during active disease.

V and J are TRBV3-1 (or the pseudogene TRBV3-2) and TRBJ2-1; no reliable D call. The germline V gene has CDR1 LGHDT and CDR2 YNNKEL (reference sequence). The CDR3 is made up of 14 amino acids. Deletions cut 6 bases from V and 0 bases from J, with 9 bases between. CDR3: CASRPGNSYNEQFF. The DNA for the CDR3 is TGTGCCAGCAGACCAGGTAACTCCTACAATGAGCAGTTCTTC.

This sequence joins TRBV13 and TRBJ1-2; D not certain. The CDR3 consists of 14 residues. Per germline, CDR1 PRHDT and CDR2 FYEKMQ (reference sequence). The V and J ends lost 0 bases and 5 bases respectively, with 10 bases between them. CDR3 loop: CASSLGQIIYGYTF. DNA of the CDR3: TGTGCCAGCAGCTTAGGGCAGATTATTTATGGCTACACCTTC.

The genes are TRBV14 and TRBJ2-5; D perhaps matches TRBD2 (5 bases). Germline-derived CDR1 and CDR2 are SGHDN and FVKESK. Trimming took off 0 bases at V and 5 bases at J, with 13 bases between the two ends. The CDR3 is made up of 15 amino acids. CDR3 nucleotide sequence: TGTGCCAGCAGCCAAGATAGAGGGTACTTTGAGACCCAGTACTTC. Protein: CASSQDRGYFETQYF.

V and J are TRBV6-5 and TRBJ1-1; 10 bases align to TRBD1. Germline-derived CDR1 and CDR2 are MNHEY and SVGAGI. CDR3 size: 13 residues. The V segment lost 10 bases and the J segment 7 bases; nucleotides outside the gene matches: 9. The CDR3 protein is CATPEDRGVEAFF. As DNA, the CDR3 is TGTGCCACCCCGGAGGACAGGGGGGTTGAAGCTTTCTTT.

The chain couples TRBV5-3 to TRBJ2-5; TRBD2 matches 9 bases. TRBV5-3 is labeled an ORF, and its function is uncertain. The CDR3 runs to 15 residues. J gave up 7 bases and V 4 bases, and 11 bases lay outside the gene matches. CDR3 sequence (DNA): TGTGCCAGAAGCCCAGGGACTAGCCATCGGGGGACCCAGTACTTC. Translation: CARSPGTSHRGTQYF.

The chain couples TRBV30 to TRBJ2-1, with D perhaps matching TRBD2 (7 bases). The germline CDR1 and CDR2 sequences are GTSNPN and SVGIG (reference sequence). The V and J ends lost 2 bases and 12 bases respectively, with 23 bases between them. The CDR3 runs to 15 residues. The CDR3 sequence is CAWSHRGARQFGQFF. CDR3 DNA sequence: TGTGCCTGGAGTCATCGGGGGGCTCGGCAATTCGGGCAGTTCTTC.

The rearrangement joins TRBV7-9 to TRBJ1-6, with D maybe TRBD1 (6 bases). CDR1 and CDR2 from the germline V gene are SEHNR and FQNEAQ (reference sequence). Trimming pared 10 bases from V and 3 bases from J, leaving 16 bases between. The CDR3 covers 15 residues. CDR3 DNA: TGTGCCACCCGCCTTACGGACAGCTATAATTCACCCCTCCACTTT. Translation gives CATRLTDSYNSPLHF.

The chain employs TRBV12-3 or TRBV12-4 and TRBJ1-6; no firm D call. This CDR3 is built from 13 residues. The V gene lost 3 bases and the J gene lost 6 bases, with 6 bases spanning the gap. The CDR3 protein is CASSFSANSPLHF. The CDR3 DNA sequence: TGTGCCAGCAGTTTTAGTGCTAATTCACCCCTCCACTTT.

The rearrangement links TRBV15 to TRBJ2-2, with D uncertain. The CDR3 extends over 14 amino acids. Germline CDR1 is LNHNV and CDR2 is YYDKDF (reference sequence). V was shortened by 4 bases and J by 0 bases, with 6 bases between the two germline ends. CDR3 residues: CATSTKSNTGELFF. The CDR3 region has the DNA TGTGCCACCAGCACTAAGTCGAACACCGGGGAGCTGTTTTTT.

A single count supports this clone. The chain carries TRBV6-6 and TRBJ1-5; D ambiguous. The CDR3 runs 15 residues. CDR1 and CDR2 (germline): MNHNY, SVGAGI (reference sequence). V was pared by 4 bases and J by 2 bases, with 12 bases between. In DNA form, the CDR3 reads TGTGCCAGCAGTTTGGGCGGGTCAGGCAATCAGCCCCAGCATTTT. Translating it yields CASSLGGSGNQPQHF.